These 18 T cell receptor beta chains originate from one sample sequenced in a study of early T cells in non-severe SARS-CoV-2 infection. Each CDR3 protein is one row after TCRdb ran MiXCR on the 5' RACE reads. Seen here are some 59,000 distinct CDR3 sequences, less than 9.5% observed once, and the top ten hold 3.9%. Sample: whole blood, taken at baseline. Receptors originate from an adult who was a healthcare worker with PCR-confirmed SARS-CoV-2 infection or an uninfected control (not recorded which).

V is TRBV6-2 or TRBV6-3 and J is TRBJ2-7; D is uncertain. Between the trimmed V and J ends, which lost 2 bases and 0 bases, there was a span of 11 bases. The CDR3 is made up of 15 amino acids. CDR1 and CDR2 (germline): MNHEY, SVGEGT. The CDR3 DNA reads as TGTGCCAGCAGTTACCCTCCAGGAAGCTCCTACGAGCAGTACTTC. This codes for CASSYPPGSSYEQYF.

The chain is built from TRBV18 and TRBJ2-1, with D tentatively TRBD2 (7 bases). The CDR3 runs 17 residues. Trimming shortened V by 6 bases and J by 4 bases, and 22 bases separated the two germline ends. Germline V gene sequence: CDR1 KGHSH, CDR2 LQKENI. The CDR3 nucleotides are TGTGCCAGCTCCCTTGGCGGGGGCCCTTCGAATTACAATGAGCAGTTCTTC. It specifies CASSLGGGPSNYNEQFF.

Written as DNA, the CDR3 is TGTGCCAGCAGCTCTGGACTTAACAATGAGCAGTTCTTC. As protein: CASSSGLNNEQFF. V gene TRBV7-8 combines with J gene TRBJ2-1; the D gene is possibly TRBD2 (5 bases). Trimming removed 4 bases at V and 5 bases at J, with 9 bases between. The CDR3 extends over 13 amino acids. CDR1 and CDR2 (germline): SGHVS, FQNEAQ.

There are many counts of this clonotype. At one boundary the junction diverges from the germline segment, which might be a read error. The rearrangement uses TRBV7-7 and TRBJ2-5, with TRBD1 matching 7 bases. CDR1 and CDR2 from the germline V gene are SSHAT and FNYEAQ (reference sequence). The CDR3 runs 15 residues. CDR3 amino acids: CASSSGQTLQETQYF. The CDR3, as DNA: TGTGCTAGCAGCTCGGGACAGACTCTACAAGAGACCCAGTACTTC.

This clonotype was counted at least ten times. The chain carries TRBV7-9 and TRBJ2-7; perhaps D is TRBD1 or TRBD2 (5 bases each). The CDR3 totals 12 residues. Trimming removed 4 bases from V and 7 bases from J, with 11 bases in between. Germline-derived CDR1 and CDR2 are SEHNR and FQNEAQ (reference sequence). CDR3 DNA: TGTGCCAGCAGCTACCCATGGGGGGAGCAGTACTTC. Translation: CASSYPWGEQYF.

The genes are TRBV6-2 or TRBV6-3 and TRBJ1-2; D gene ambiguous. V dropped 6 bases and J dropped 4 bases, with 9 bases sitting between them. This CDR3 has 12 amino acids. Germline CDR1 reads MNHEY; CDR2 reads SVGEGT. CDR3 loop: CASSQNIYGYTF. In DNA, the CDR3 is TGTGCCAGCAGCCAGAACATCTATGGCTACACCTTC.

This clonotype was counted ten times or more. In DNA, the CDR3 is TGTGCCAGCACCAAGGACCAGGGGGCTGGCTATGGCTACACCTTC. Its translation is CASTKDQGAGYGYTF. The chain recombines TRBV2 with TRBJ1-2; 8 nucleotides line up with TRBD1. The length of the CDR3 is 15 residues. Germline CDR1 and CDR2: SNHLY and FYNNEI. V lost 7 bases to trimming and J lost 4 bases; unmatched junction nucleotides: 11.

This sequence joins TRBV19 and TRBJ2-3, with D possibly TRBD2 on 7 matching bases. From germline, CDR1 is LNHDA and CDR2 SQIVND (reference sequence). V shed 10 bases and J shed 6 bases, with 14 bases lying between them. The CDR3 runs to 12 residues. CDR3 sequence reads: CATRRGADTQYF. The CDR3 DNA reads TGTGCCACCCGACGGGGGGCTGATACGCAGTATTTT. Full variable domain (missing parts from reference TRBV19 and TRBJ2-3): DGGITQSPKYLFRKEGQNVTLSCEQNLNHDAMYWYRQDPGQGLRLIYYSQIVNDFQKGDIAEGYSVSREKKESFPLTVTSAQKNPTAFYLCATRRGADTQYFGPGTRLTVL.

This clonotype has at least ten counts. The rearrangement links TRBV7-2 to TRBJ2-7; D unresolved. The CDR3 has 12 amino acids. The V and J ends lost 5 bases and 6 bases respectively, with 11 bases between them. Germline V gene sequence: CDR1 SGHTA, CDR2 FQGNSA. DNA of the CDR3: TGTGCCAGCAGCCCGTTACGGATCGAGCAGTACTTC. This encodes CASSPLRIEQYF.

The chain has TRBV6-5 and TRBJ2-7, with TRBD2 identical over 7 bases. Germline-derived CDR1 and CDR2 are MNHEY and SVGAGI. Germline trimming cut 4 bases from V and 0 bases from J; bases unmatched to any gene: 6. The CDR3 loop spans 15 amino acids. CDR3 bases: TGTGCCAGCAGTTCCCCCGGGGGGAGCTCCTACGAGCAGTACTTC. Its protein product is CASSSPGGSSYEQYF.

The sample holds a few counts of this clonotype. V is TRBV19 and J is TRBJ2-7; D is unresolved. Deletions cut 2 bases from V and 2 bases from J, with 13 bases between. CDR1 LNHDA and CDR2 SQIVND come from the germline V gene (reference sequence). This CDR3 spans 15 amino acids. The CDR3 reads CASSISQAVPYEQYF. CDR3 sequence (DNA): TGTGCCAGTAGTATATCTCAGGCTGTACCCTACGAGCAGTACTTC.

There are many counts of this clonotype. The chain uses TRBV10-2 and TRBJ2-3, with D unclear. Trimming shortened V by 7 bases and J by 7 bases, and 15 bases separated the two germline ends. The CDR3 spans 13 residues. In germline, CDR1 is WSHSY, CDR2 SAAADI. The CDR3 nucleotides are TGCGCCAGCACCCCCCTCTTGGCGTATACGCAGTATTTT. The encoded protein is CASTPLLAYTQYF.

There are a few counts of this clonotype. The chain has TRBV19 and TRBJ2-7; D call uncertain. The CDR3 length is 15 residues. Trimming removed 6 bases at V and 0 bases at J, with 15 bases between. Germline CDR1 is LNHDA and CDR2 is SQIVND (reference sequence). The CDR3 nucleotides are TGTGCCAGTAGCCCCTCAGGTTTCAGCTCCTACGAGCAGTACTTC. Translation gives CASSPSGFSSYEQYF.

This clonotype was counted ten times or more. The V and J genes are TRBV4-1 and TRBJ2-5; either TRBD1 or TRBD2 may fit D (6 bases each). Germline CDR1 reads MGHRA; CDR2 reads YSYEKL. V dropped 4 bases and J dropped 2 bases, with 11 bases sitting between them. The CDR3 is 14 residues long. CDR3 loop: CASSRGGGQETQYF. In nucleotides, the CDR3 is TGCGCCAGCAGCCGCGGAGGGGGGCAAGAGACCCAGTACTTC.

This chain connects TRBV7-3 to TRBJ1-1, with TRBD1 identical over 10 bases. Trimming at V came to 4 bases and at J to 5 bases, leaving 1 base not matched to a gene. CDR1 and CDR2 (germline): SGHTA, FQGTGA. The CDR3 extends over 13 amino acids. The CDR3 DNA is TGTGCCAGCAGCTGGGACAGGGGAACTGAAGCTTTCTTT. Protein product: CASSWDRGTEAFF.

There are a few counts of this clonotype. J is TRBJ1-2 and V is TRBV18; 8 bases agree with TRBD1. V lost 5 bases, J lost 4 bases, and 12 bases stayed unmatched. CDR3 length equals 16 residues. Germline CDR1 KGHSH, CDR2 LQKENI. CDR3 DNA: TGTGCCAGCTCAGCCCCGGGACAGGAAGATGGCTATGGCTACACCTTC. Residues: CASSAPGQEDGYGYTF.

The chain links TRBV28 to TRBJ2-7; D is unresolved. The V gene lost 2 bases and the J gene lost 2 bases, with 13 bases spanning the gap. Germline loops: CDR1 MDHEN, CDR2 SYDVKM. The CDR3 has 15 residues. The CDR3 reads CASSLRQRIPYEQYF. The CDR3 coding sequence is TGTGCCAGCAGTTTAAGGCAGCGAATTCCCTACGAGCAGTACTTC. Drawing the rest from reference TRBV28 and TRBJ2-7, the complete variable domain is DVKVTQSSRYLVKRTGEKVFLECVQDMDHENMFWYRQDPGLGLRLIYFSYDVKMKEKGDIPEGYSVSREKKERFSLILESASTNQTSMYLCASSLRQRIPYEQYFGPGTRLTVT.

The chain carries TRBV7-8 and TRBJ2-3; a possible D gene is TRBD1 (6 bases). CDR3 size: 16 residues. V shed 2 bases and J shed 5 bases, with 17 bases lying between them. CDR1 and CDR2 from the germline V gene are SGHVS and FQNEAQ. The CDR3: CASSLPGQPGRDTQYF. The CDR3 coding sequence is TGTGCCAGCAGCTTACCGGGACAACCAGGACGAGATACGCAGTATTTT.